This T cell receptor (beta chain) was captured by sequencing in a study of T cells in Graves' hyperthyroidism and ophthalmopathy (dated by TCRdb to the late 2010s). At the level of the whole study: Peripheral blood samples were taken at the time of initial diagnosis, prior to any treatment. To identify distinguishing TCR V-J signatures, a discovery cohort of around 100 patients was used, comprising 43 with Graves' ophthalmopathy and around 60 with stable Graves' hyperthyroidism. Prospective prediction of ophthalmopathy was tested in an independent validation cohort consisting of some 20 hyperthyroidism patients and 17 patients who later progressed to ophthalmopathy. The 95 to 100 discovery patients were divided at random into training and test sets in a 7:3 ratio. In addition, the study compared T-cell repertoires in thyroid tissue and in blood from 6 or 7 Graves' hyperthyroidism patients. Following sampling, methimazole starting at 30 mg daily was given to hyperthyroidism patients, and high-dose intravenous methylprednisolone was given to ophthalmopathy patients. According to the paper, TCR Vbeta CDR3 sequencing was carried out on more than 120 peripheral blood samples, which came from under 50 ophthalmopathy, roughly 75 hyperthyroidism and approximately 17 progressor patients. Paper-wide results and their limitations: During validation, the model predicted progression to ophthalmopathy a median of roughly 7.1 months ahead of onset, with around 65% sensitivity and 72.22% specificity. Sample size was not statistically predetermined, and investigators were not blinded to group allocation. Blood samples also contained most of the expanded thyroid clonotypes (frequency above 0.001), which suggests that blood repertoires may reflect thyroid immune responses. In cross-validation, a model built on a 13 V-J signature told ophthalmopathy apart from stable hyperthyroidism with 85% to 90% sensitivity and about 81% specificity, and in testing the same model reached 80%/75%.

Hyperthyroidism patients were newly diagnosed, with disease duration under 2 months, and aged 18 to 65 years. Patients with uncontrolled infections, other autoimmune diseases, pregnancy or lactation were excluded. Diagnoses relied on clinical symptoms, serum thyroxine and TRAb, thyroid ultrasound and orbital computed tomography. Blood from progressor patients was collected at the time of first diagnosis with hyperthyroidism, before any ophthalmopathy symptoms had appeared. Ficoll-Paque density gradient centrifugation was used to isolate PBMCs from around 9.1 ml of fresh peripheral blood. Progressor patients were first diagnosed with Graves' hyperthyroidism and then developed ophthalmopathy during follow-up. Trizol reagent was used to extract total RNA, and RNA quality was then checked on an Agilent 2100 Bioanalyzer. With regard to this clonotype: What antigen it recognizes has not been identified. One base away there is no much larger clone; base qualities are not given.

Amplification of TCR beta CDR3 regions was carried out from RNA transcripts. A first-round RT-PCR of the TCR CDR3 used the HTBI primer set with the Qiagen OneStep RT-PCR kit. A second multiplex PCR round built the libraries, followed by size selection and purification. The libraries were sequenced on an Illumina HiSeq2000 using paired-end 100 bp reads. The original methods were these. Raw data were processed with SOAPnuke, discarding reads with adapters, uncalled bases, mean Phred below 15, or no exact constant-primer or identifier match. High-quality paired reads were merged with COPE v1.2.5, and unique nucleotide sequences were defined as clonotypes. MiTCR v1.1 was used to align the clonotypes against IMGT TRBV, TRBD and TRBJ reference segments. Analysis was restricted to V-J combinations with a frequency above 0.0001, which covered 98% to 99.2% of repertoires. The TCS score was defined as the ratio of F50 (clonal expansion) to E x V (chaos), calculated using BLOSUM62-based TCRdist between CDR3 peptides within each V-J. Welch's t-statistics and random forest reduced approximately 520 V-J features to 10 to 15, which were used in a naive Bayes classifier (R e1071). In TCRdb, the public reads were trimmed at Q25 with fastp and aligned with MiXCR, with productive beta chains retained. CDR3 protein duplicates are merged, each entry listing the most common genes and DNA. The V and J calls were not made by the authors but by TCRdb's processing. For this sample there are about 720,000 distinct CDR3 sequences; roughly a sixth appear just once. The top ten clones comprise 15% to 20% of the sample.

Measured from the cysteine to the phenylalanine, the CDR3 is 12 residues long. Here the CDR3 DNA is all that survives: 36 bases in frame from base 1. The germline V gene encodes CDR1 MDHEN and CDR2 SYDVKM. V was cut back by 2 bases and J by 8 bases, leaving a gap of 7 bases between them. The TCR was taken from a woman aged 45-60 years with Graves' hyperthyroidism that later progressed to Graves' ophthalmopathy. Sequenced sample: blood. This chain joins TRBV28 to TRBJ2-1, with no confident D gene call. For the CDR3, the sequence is CASSLAAHEQFF. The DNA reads TGTGCCAGCAGTTTAGCGGCCCATGAGCAGTTCTTC. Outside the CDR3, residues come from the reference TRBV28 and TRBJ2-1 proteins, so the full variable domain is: DVKVTQSSRYLVKRTGEKVFLECVQDMDHENMFWYRQDPGLGLRLIYFSYDVKMKEKGDIPEGYSVSREKKERFSLILESASTNQTSMYLCASSLAAHEQFFGPGTRLTVL.